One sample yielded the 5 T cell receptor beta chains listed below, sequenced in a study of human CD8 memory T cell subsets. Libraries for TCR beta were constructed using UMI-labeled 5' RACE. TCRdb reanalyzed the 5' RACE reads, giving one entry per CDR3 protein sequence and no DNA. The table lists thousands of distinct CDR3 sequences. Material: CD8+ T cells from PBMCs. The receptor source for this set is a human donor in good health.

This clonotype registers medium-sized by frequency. CDR3 protein: CASSQEVPKEHSGNTIYF. This chain links TRBV3-1 with TRBJ1-3. CDR1 LGHDT and CDR2 YNNKEL come from the germline V gene (reference sequence). CDR3 length equals 18 residues.

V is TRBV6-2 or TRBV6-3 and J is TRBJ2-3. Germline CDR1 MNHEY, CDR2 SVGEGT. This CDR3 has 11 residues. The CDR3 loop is CASSYFDTQYF.

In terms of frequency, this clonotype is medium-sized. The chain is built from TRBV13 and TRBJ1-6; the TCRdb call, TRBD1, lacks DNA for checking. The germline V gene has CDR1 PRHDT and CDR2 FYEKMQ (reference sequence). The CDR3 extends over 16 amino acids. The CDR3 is CASSRMQGSYNSPLHF.

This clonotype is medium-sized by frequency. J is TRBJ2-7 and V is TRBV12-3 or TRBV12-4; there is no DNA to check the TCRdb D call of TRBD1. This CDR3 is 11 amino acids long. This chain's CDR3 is CASSPGAEQYF.

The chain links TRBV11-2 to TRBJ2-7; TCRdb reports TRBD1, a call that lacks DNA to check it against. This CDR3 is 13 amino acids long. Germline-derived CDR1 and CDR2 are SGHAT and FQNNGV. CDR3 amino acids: CASSSTGAYEQYF.